Presented here are 7 T cell receptor beta chains from one specimen sequenced in a study of OX40 agonist ivuxolimab in advanced cancers. Profiling relied on immunoSEQ multiplex PCR, and the TCRdb table lists in-frame clones only, not all of them. Of under 70,000 clones listed, more than 85% are singletons. The sequences come from CD4+ or CD8+ T cells sorted from blood, collected in a trial of the OX40 agonist ivuxolimab. These receptors all come from an adult with an advanced solid tumor such as melanoma, head and neck, liver or kidney cancer.

V gene TRBV28 combines with J gene TRBJ1-1; D is uncertain. The CDR3 is 11 amino acids. The ends were cut back, 3 bases at V and 6 bases at J, with 5 bases in the middle. The V gene's germline CDR1 is MDHEN and CDR2 SYDVKM. The CDR3 DNA is TGTGCCAGCAGTTTTAAGGCTGAAGCTTTCTTT. Its protein is CASSFKAEAFF.

The genes are TRBV6-5 and TRBJ1-5; D perhaps matches TRBD1 (6 bases). V was cut by 5 bases and J by 3 bases, with 11 bases left in between. The CDR3 loop spans 14 amino acids. Germline values: CDR1 MNHEY, CDR2 SVGAGI. CDR3 amino acids: CASSPDSANQPQHF. The DNA for the CDR3 is TGTGCCAGCAGTCCGGACAGTGCCAATCAGCCCCAGCATTTT.

This chain links TRBV6-1 with TRBJ1-6; D not resolved. The CDR3 is 14 amino acids. V shed 8 bases and J shed 8 bases, with 16 bases lying between them. Germline loops: CDR1 MNHNS, CDR2 SASEGT. This CDR3 reads CASVLRTWDSPLHF. The DNA for the CDR3 is TGTGCCAGCGTCCTGAGGACCTGGGATTCACCCCTCCACTTT.

This chain uses TRBV13 with TRBJ2-1; TRBD2 matches at 12 bases. V gave up 5 bases and J gave up 7 bases; unmatched junction bases: 9. This CDR3 contains 16 residues. CDR1 PRHDT and CDR2 FYEKMQ come from the germline V gene (reference sequence). CDR3 sequence reads: CASSRPLAGGRNEQFF. The DNA for the CDR3 is TGTGCCAGCAGCCGACCACTAGCGGGGGGTAGAAATGAGCAGTTCTTC.

For the CDR3, the DNA is TGTGCCAGCAGTGAACAGCGGTCCTCCTACGAGCAGTACTTC. Translation: CASSEQRSSYEQYF. This chain connects TRBV6-1 to TRBJ2-7; possible D gene TRBD2, 5 bases. The germline gives CDR1 MNHNS, CDR2 SASEGT. Trimming removed 2 bases at V and 0 bases at J, with 8 bases between. CDR3 length: 14 residues.

This chain uses TRBV11-2 with TRBJ2-1; 8 positions match TRBD2. This CDR3 comprises 15 residues. Germline V gene lookup returns CDR1 SGHAT and CDR2 FQNNGV. Trimming at V came to 7 bases and at J to 3 bases, leaving 8 bases not matched to a gene. The CDR3 DNA reads as TGTGCCAGCACCTTTAGCGGGGCGCTCTACAATGAGCAGTTCTTC. Amino acids: CASTFSGALYNEQFF.

The chain is built from TRBV21-1 and TRBJ2-6; the DNA was not compared with TRBD2, the D call given in the table. TRBV21-1 is classified as a pseudogene. The CDR3 consists of 15 residues. CDR3 bases: TGTGCCAGCAGCACTGAGGGAGCCGGGGCCAACGTCCTGACTTTC. Its translation: CASSTEGAGANVLTF.